The T cell receptor (beta chain) described here comes from a study of Graves' ophthalmopathy and Graves' hyperthyroidism. Across the whole study: Peripheral blood sampling occurred at initial diagnosis, before any treatment.

Transcripts of RNA were the source for amplifying TCR beta CDR3 regions. Amplification began with first-round RT-PCR using HTBI primers, then second-round multiplex PCR was performed. TCRdb independently ran MiXCR on the multiplex PCR reads; one entry per CDR3 protein. The data hold almost 750,000 distinct CDR3 sequences, with 35% to 50% observed a single time. Orbital computed tomography, together with clinical symptoms, serum thyroxine, TRAb and thyroid ultrasound, was used for diagnosis. This CDR3 is built from 15 residues. Trimming removed 1 base at V and 1 base at J, with 10 bases between. The germline CDR1 and CDR2 sequences are SGHAT and FQNNGV. General study points: Predictions made by the model for ophthalmopathy progression reached under 71% sensitivity and approximately 78% specificity. In blood appeared most of the expanded thyroid clonotypes whose frequency exceeded 0.001.

With respect to this clonotype: The antigen is undetermined.

Sequenced sample: peripheral blood. This rearrangement joins TRBV11-2 to TRBJ1-1; D is unclear. This receptor was taken from an adult man with Graves' ophthalmopathy. The CDR3 protein is CASSLVGQTNTEAFF. In DNA, the CDR3 is TGTGCCAGCAGCTTAGTGGGTCAGACGAACACTGAAGCTTTCTTT.